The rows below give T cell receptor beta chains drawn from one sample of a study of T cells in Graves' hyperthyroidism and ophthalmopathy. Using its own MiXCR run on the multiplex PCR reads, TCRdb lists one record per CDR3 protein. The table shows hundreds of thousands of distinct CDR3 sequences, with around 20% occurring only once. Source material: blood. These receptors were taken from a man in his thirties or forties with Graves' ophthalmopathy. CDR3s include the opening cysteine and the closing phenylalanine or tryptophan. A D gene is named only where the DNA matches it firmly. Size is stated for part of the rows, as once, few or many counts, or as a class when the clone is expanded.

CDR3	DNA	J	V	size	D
CASSPPSGSDSYNEQFF	TGTGCCAGCTCACCACCGTCTGGGAGTGACTCCTACAATGAGCAGTTCTTC	TRBJ2-1	TRBV18	few	.
CASRFSGGNQPQHF	TGTGCCAGCAGGTTCTCGGGGGGCAATCAGCCCCAGCATTTT	TRBJ1-5	TRBV27	few	.
CATSRERDSYNEQFF	TGTGCCACCAGCAGAGAGCGTGACTCCTACAATGAGCAGTTCTTC	TRBJ2-1	TRBV15	few	.
CACNRGQETQYF	TGTGCCTGCAACAGGGGGCAAGAGACCCAGTACTTC	TRBJ2-5	TRBV7-2	few	TRBD1
CASSFNRNTEAFF	TGTGCCAGCAGCTTTAACAGGAACACTGAAGCTTTCTTT	TRBJ1-1	TRBV11-3	many	.
CSSLGGVAGGGTQYF	TGCAGTTCCCTAGGTGGTGTGGCGGGGGGAGGGACGCAGTATTTT	TRBJ2-3	TRBV20-1	few	TRBD2
CASSNLGLAGGPTDTQYF	TGTGCCAGCAGTAACTTGGGACTAGCGGGAGGGCCGACAGATACGCAGTATTTT	TRBJ2-3	TRBV28	.	TRBD2
CASSQGGLGGISYNEQFF	TGTGCCAGCAGCCAAGGGGGACTAGGGGGGATCTCCTACAATGAGCAGTTCTTC	TRBJ2-1	TRBV3-1	many	TRBD2
CASSLTSGKAETQYF	TGTGCCAGCAGCTTGACTAGCGGGAAGGCAGAGACCCAGTACTTC	TRBJ2-5	TRBV7-2	.	TRBD2
CATRQGLAGYNEQFF	TGCGCCACCCGCCAGGGACTAGCGGGGTACAATGAGCAGTTCTTC	TRBJ2-1	TRBV5-1	few	TRBD2
CASSGTLGQPQHF	TGTGCCAGCAGCGGGACGCTCGGGCAGCCCCAGCATTTT	TRBJ1-5	TRBV27	few	.
CASSSPLAGARNEQYF	TGTGCCAGCAGTTCTCCATTGGCGGGAGCGAGGAACGAGCAGTACTTC	TRBJ2-7	TRBV28	few	TRBD2
CSARLTAGSYEQYF	TGCAGTGCTAGACTCACAGCGGGGTCGTACGAGCAGTACTTC	TRBJ2-7	TRBV20-1	.	TRBD2
CATLGRALPEAFF	TGTGCCACCCTCGGCAGGGCCCTTCCTGAAGCTTTCTTT	TRBJ1-1	TRBV24-1	.	.
CAWSVGLPSDTQYF	TGTGCCTGGAGCGTTGGACTGCCCTCGGATACGCAGTATTTT	TRBJ2-3	TRBV30	many	.
CASSFRLAGGPGELFF	TGTGCCAGCAGCTTCCGACTAGCGGGAGGCCCCGGGGAGCTGTTTTTT	TRBJ2-2	TRBV11-3	.	TRBD2
CASSSDKSGNTIYF	TGTGCCAGCAGTTCGGACAAGTCTGGAAACACCATATATTTT	TRBJ1-3	TRBV6-1	.	.
CASSSPSGSYNEQFF	TGTGCCAGCAGTTCCCCTAGCGGCTCCTACAATGAGCAGTTCTTC	TRBJ2-1	TRBV28	many	TRBD2
CSAPRGWTSGYNEQFF	TGCAGCGCCCCCCGGGGGTGGACTAGCGGATACAATGAGCAGTTCTTC	TRBJ2-1	TRBV29-1	.	TRBD2
CASRVFGGLVLESSYNEQFF	TGTGCCAGCAGGGTTTTTGGGGGGCTGGTGTTGGAGAGCTCCTACAATGAGCAGTTCTTC	TRBJ2-1	TRBV7-8	.	.
CASSLGAHYGYTF	TGTGCCAGCAGCTTAGGTGCCCACTATGGCTACACCTTC	TRBJ1-2	TRBV11-2	few	.
CASSMEATQYF	TGTGCCAGTAGTATGGAGGCGACCCAGTACTTC	TRBJ2-5	TRBV19	.	.
CAWSAGSLGNTIYF	TGTGCCTGGAGTGCGGGGAGTCTAGGGAACACCATATATTTT	TRBJ1-3	TRBV30	few	.
CARGFGDRGWEQYF	TGTGCCAGGGGGTTCGGGGACAGGGGTTGGGAGCAGTACTTC	TRBJ2-7	TRBV9	.	TRBD1
CASSLSPRDLYEQYF	TGTGCCAGCAGTTTAAGTCCGCGGGACCTCTACGAGCAGTACTTC	TRBJ2-7	TRBV28	.	.
CASSSRVSGNTIYF	TGTGCCAGCAGTTCGAGGGTGTCTGGAAACACCATATATTTT	TRBJ1-3	TRBV6-1	many	.
CASSLVGTRGDIQYF	TGTGCCAGCAGCTTGGTCGGGACCCGAGGGGACATTCAGTACTTC	TRBJ2-4	TRBV5-6	.	.
CASSPTSGLARGNEQFF	TGTGCCAGCAGCCCGACTAGCGGGCTGGCGCGGGGCAATGAGCAGTTCTTC	TRBJ2-1	TRBV7-8	many	TRBD2
CASRSRTGVNQPQHF	TGTGCCAGCAGGTCCAGGACAGGGGTTAATCAGCCCCAGCATTTT	TRBJ1-5	TRBV2	many	TRBD1
CASSIDRAMGEQYF	TGTGCCAGTAGTATAGACAGGGCAATGGGCGAGCAGTACTTC	TRBJ2-7	TRBV19	.	.
CSARVYEGGPDRSQYF	TGCAGTGCTAGAGTGTATGAGGGAGGGCCTGATCGGTCGCAGTATTTT	TRBJ2-3	TRBV20-1	many	TRBD2
CASSGQALYSYTF	TGTGCCAGCAGTGGACAGGCTCTCTATAGCTACACCTTC	TRBJ1-2	TRBV2	few	.
CASSEFSSPGNEQFF	TGTGCCAGCAGTGAATTCTCCAGTCCTGGGAATGAGCAGTTCTTC	TRBJ2-1	TRBV6-1	.	.
CASNQWGTEAFF	TGTGCCAGCAACCAGTGGGGAACTGAAGCTTTCTTT	TRBJ1-1	TRBV6-1	.	.
CASSLGGGRADNEQFF	TGTGCCAGCAGCTTAGGCGGCGGGAGGGCCGACAATGAGCAGTTCTTC	TRBJ2-1	TRBV11-3	many	TRBD2
CAWSRAGGREGFF	TGTGCCTGGAGTAGAGCTGGCGGGAGGGAGGGGTTCTTC	TRBJ2-1	TRBV30	few	TRBD2
CASSDSSSYEQYF	TGTGCCAGCTCAGACTCATCCTCCTACGAGCAGTACTTC	TRBJ2-7	TRBV18	many	.
CASGLQNQPQHF	TGTGCTAGTGGTTTGCAAAACCAGCCCCAGCATTTT	TRBJ1-5	TRBV12-5	.	.
CSASRGPLGTEAFF	TGCAGTGCTAGCCGAGGTCCCCTGGGGACTGAAGCTTTCTTT	TRBJ1-1	TRBV20-1	.	.
CASSLKGGSQPQHF	TGTGCCAGCAGTTTAAAAGGGGGGAGTCAGCCCCAGCATTTT	TRBJ1-5	TRBV27	.	.
CASSFLTGGSVDTQYF	TGTGCCAGCAGCTTCCTAACTGGCGGGAGTGTAGATACGCAGTATTTT	TRBJ2-3	TRBV5-6	few	TRBD2
CASSLGQGITFF	TGCGCCAGCAGCTTAGGACAGGGGATTACGTTCTTC	TRBJ2-1	TRBV5-1	.	TRBD1